The 7 T cell receptor beta chains presented below share a single source sample, sequenced in a study of cytomegalovirus exposure and HLA in healthy donors. Here immunoSEQ multiplex PCR was the method, and the copy in TCRdb shows in-frame clones only, minus some. Of around 140,000 clones listed, roughly 87% are singletons. The material sequenced was PBMCs. These receptors all stem from a man aged 18 to 35 in good health and CMV-seropositive.

This chain joins TRBV5-1 and TRBJ2-7; D is uncertain. The CDR3 is made up of 14 amino acids. CDR1 is SGHRS and CDR2 is YFSETQ in the germline V gene. Trimming took off 4 bases at V and 0 bases at J, with 11 bases between the two ends. The DNA for the CDR3 is TGCGCCAGCAGCGAGTCACTAAACTCCTACGAGCAGTACTTC. It yields the protein CASSESLNSYEQYF.

The chain joins TRBV11-2 to TRBJ2-7; the D gene is possibly TRBD2 (5 bases). The CDR3 contains 15 residues. V was shortened by 0 bases and J by 2 bases, with 11 bases between the two germline ends. Germline values: CDR1 SGHAT, CDR2 FQNNGV. CDR3 nucleotide sequence: TGTGCCAGCAGCTTAGATGGACCCGGGGCCTACGAGCAGTACTTC. This sequence encodes CASSLDGPGAYEQYF.

This chain joins TRBV19 and TRBJ1-6, with D possibly matching TRBD1 (5 bases). From germline, CDR1 is LNHDA and CDR2 SQIVND (reference sequence). This CDR3 has 15 residues. Trimming removed 4 bases from V and 7 bases from J, with 14 bases in between. The CDR3, as DNA: TGTGCCAGTAGTAGCGGGACGGAGCCGAATTCACCCCTCCACTTT. Translated: CASSSGTEPNSPLHF. Based on the CDR3 plus reference TRBV19 and TRBJ1-6, the full variable domain is DGGITQSPKYLFRKEGQNVTLSCEQNLNHDAMYWYRQDPGQGLRLIYYSQIVNDFQKGDIAEGYSVSREKKESFPLTVTSAQKNPTAFYLCASSSGTEPNSPLHFGNGTRLTVT.

The chain uses TRBV27 and TRBJ2-2; D is possibly TRBD1 (7 bases). Trimming took 2 bases from V and 5 from J, leaving 15 bases between them. Germline V gene lookup returns CDR1 MNHEY and CDR2 SMNVEV (reference sequence). This CDR3 spans 16 amino acids. The CDR3 region is CASSLKGAGTTGELFF. CDR3 in DNA: TGTGCCAGCAGTTTAAAGGGGGCAGGGACTACCGGGGAGCTGTTTTTT.

The chain recombines TRBV13 with TRBJ1-4, with a tentative D call TRBD1 (5 bases). Trimming cost V 8 bases and J 6 bases, with 16 bases left between them. CDR3 length equals 14 residues. Per the germline V gene, CDR1 is PRHDT and CDR2 is FYEKMQ (reference sequence). The CDR3 nucleotides read TGTGCCAGCGCCACCGGGCCGGGGGATGAAAAACTGTTTTTT. Translated, it gives CASATGPGDEKLFF. Looking up the rest from reference TRBV13 and TRBJ1-4 gives the full variable domain: AAGVIQSPRHLIKEKRETATLKCYPIPRHDTVYWYQQGPGQDPQFLISFYEKMQSDKGSIPDRFSAQQFSDYHSELNMSSLELGDSALYFCASATGPGDEKLFFGSGTQLSVL.

This clone was seen only once. The chain has TRBV10-1 and TRBJ1-6, with D perhaps TRBD1 (6 bases). The CDR3 loop spans 14 amino acids. The germline gives CDR1 WNHNN, CDR2 SYGVQD (reference sequence). V shed 8 bases and J shed 5 bases, with 13 bases lying between them. CDR3 region: CASSAGTNNSPLHF. CDR3 DNA: TGCGCCAGCTCAGCCGGGACAAATAATTCACCCCTCCACTTT.

The chain recombines TRBV5-6 with TRBJ1-2; a possible D gene is TRBD1 (6 bases). V lost 3 bases to trimming and J lost 2 bases, with 11 bases between them. The CDR3 has 14 amino acids. Germline lookup yields CDR1 SGHDT and CDR2 YYEEEE. CDR3 sequence (DNA): TGTGCCAGCAGCTCCGGACAGAGAAACTATGGCTACACCTTC. Its protein is CASSSGQRNYGYTF.